Sequencing of this TCR beta chain was carried out in a study of somatic mutations in cytotoxic T cells in rheumatoid arthritis (dated 2017 in TCRdb). About the investigation overall: Peripheral blood (approximately 30 ml EDTA) was collected from patients immediately after diagnosis and before any treatment began. For 65 to 70 rheumatoid arthritis patients and approximately 20 healthy controls, TCRB deep sequencing was carried out. In newly diagnosed rheumatoid arthritis without treatment, the study examined if expanded CD8+ T-cell clones harbor somatic mutations, relying on TCRB deep sequencing to characterize clonality. Some T-cell populations stained with V beta antibodies were sorted by flow on a FACSAria II or Sony SH800 to nearly 100% purity, with sorted V beta1+ cells additionally subjected to TCRB sequencing. Median age was essentially the same in the patient group and the control group. The full study reports these points: The antigen targets of the expanded CD8+ clones were unknown, and absence from virus-specific databases did not rule out viral specificity. There was no significant difference in CD8+ T-cell clonality between rheumatoid arthritis patients and age-matched healthy controls. In patients, CD8+ clonality rose with age (Spearman r=0.49), which was not the case in healthy controls. In about an eighth of the roughly 65 patients the largest CD8+ clone exceeded 20% of CD8+ cells, and several identical CD8+ TCRB sequences were shared between blood and synovial fluid. The slight TRBV07 underrepresentation in patients was not adjusted for multiple comparisons.

As regards this clone: Its antigen target is currently unknown. No qualities accompany the bases; no much larger clone lies one base away.

The CDR3 contains 14 residues, cysteine and phenylalanine counted. Only the CDR3 region is kept as DNA, spanning 42 bases read in frame from base 1. For CDR1 and CDR2, the germline V gene lists MGHRA and YSYEKL. Germline trimming: 5 bases from V, 7 bases from J; junction bases outside gene matches: 9. Sequencing of TCRB CDR3 was done on genomic DNA with the immunoSEQ assay. The study's processing was this. Only a few patient CD8+ clones larger than 1% matched published virus-specific TCRB sequences when compared against them. Only productive TCRB rearrangements were included in the analyses. Defining a clone by its unique TCRB CDR3 sequence, the study calculated clonality as a productive clonality index derived from Shannon entropy. The template counts of each clone relative to the total templates per sample were used to calculate repertoire overlap between two samples. A correlation with a Spearman r of 0.55 to 0.65 was found between V-gene usage by flow cytometry and V-gene usage by TCRB sequencing. TCRdb limited this immuneACCESS table to in-frame rearrangements with V and J called. A share of clones is missing; checked studies link under half to unresolved V genes, and the rest is unexplained. D and trimming come from the DNA, and the V and J calls and clone size come from that table. In this sample the table shows approximately 19,000 clones, about 81% of which occur a single time. Of the sample, roughly an eighth is held by the ten largest clones.

CD4+ and CD8+ cells were isolated by positive magnetic bead selection on an AutoMACS, and purity was checked by flow cytometry. A TCR V beta antibody panel was used in flow cytometry to screen first for clonal expansions, which were then characterized by TCRB deep sequencing of sorted CD8+ fractions. Isolation of peripheral blood mononuclear cells was done through Ficoll-Paque PLUS density gradient separation. Using Nucleospin Tissue or Tissue XS kits, DNA was extracted from CD4-enriched, CD8-enriched or PBMC samples, with quantification by a Qubit 2.0 fluorometer. Sequencing was carried out using CD8+ T cells sorted from blood. The chain was built from TRBV4-1 and TRBJ1-2, with 8 junctional bases fitting TRBD1. This TCR was sampled from an adult with rheumatoid arthritis. The sequenced DNA is TGCGCCAGCAGCTTCACCGACAGGGGAGGTGGCTACACCTTC. This codes for CASSFTDRGGGYTF.